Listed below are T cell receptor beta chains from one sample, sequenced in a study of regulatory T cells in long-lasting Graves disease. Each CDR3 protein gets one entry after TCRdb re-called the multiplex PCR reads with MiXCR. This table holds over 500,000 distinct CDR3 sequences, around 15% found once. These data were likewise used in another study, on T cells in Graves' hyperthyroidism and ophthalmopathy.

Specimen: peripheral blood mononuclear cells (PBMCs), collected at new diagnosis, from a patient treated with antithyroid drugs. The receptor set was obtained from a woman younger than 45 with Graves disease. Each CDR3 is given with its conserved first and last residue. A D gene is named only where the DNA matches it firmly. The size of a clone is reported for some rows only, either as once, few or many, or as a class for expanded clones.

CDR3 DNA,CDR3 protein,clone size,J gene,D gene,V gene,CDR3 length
TGTGCCAGCACCAGGGTACCCCAAGAGACCCAGTACTTC,CASTRVPQETQYF,many,TRBJ2-5,-,TRBV2,13
TGCAGTGCCAAGGAACGGGCCGGGGAGCTGTTTTTT,CSAKERAGELFF,-,TRBJ2-2,-,TRBV20-1,12
TGCAGTGCTCTCCCCGGGACTAGCGGGTTTTACGAGCAGTACTTC,CSALPGTSGFYEQYF,-,TRBJ2-7,TRBD2,TRBV20-1,15
TGTGCCAGCAGTCCCAATAGGCGAGATGAAAAACTGTTTTTT,CASSPNRRDEKLFF,many,TRBJ1-4,-,TRBV28,14
TGTGCCAGCAGTTTCGTCGAGCGGGGAGTAGCTTTCTTT,CASSFVERGVAFF,many,TRBJ1-1,-,TRBV6-5,13
TGCAGTGCTAGAACTAGCGGGAGGGCCAAAAACATTCAGTACTTC,CSARTSGRAKNIQYF,-,TRBJ2-4,TRBD2,TRBV20-1,15
TGTGCCTGGAGTGGGTCCGAAGGGGCCGTAAAACACAATGAGCAGTTCTTC,CAWSGSEGAVKHNEQFF,-,TRBJ2-1,-,TRBV30,17
TGTGCCACCAGCAGAGATCTTGGATACGGAGCTTTCTTT,CATSRDLGYGAFF,-,TRBJ1-1,-,TRBV15,13
TGTGCCAGCAGCTCAGCCGGGACTAGCGGCTACGAGCAGTACTTC,CASSSAGTSGYEQYF,many,TRBJ2-7,TRBD2,TRBV25-1,15
TGTGCCAGCAGTTCAATCAGGGGGCGCCGGGGTGAGCAGTTCTTC,CASSSIRGRRGEQFF,-,TRBJ2-1,TRBD1,TRBV28,15
TGCAGTGCTGGTGACAGGTCCTTCAGCGGGGAGCTGTTTTTT,CSAGDRSFSGELFF,-,TRBJ2-2,-,TRBV20-1,14
TGCAGTGCTAACAGTGGGGTCCTGAGCATTTATGGCTACACCTTC,CSANSGVLSIYGYTF,-,TRBJ1-2,-,TRBV20-1,15
TGTGCCAGCAGCTCCGCGGACTCCACAGATACGCAGTATTTT,CASSSADSTDTQYF,many,TRBJ2-3,-,TRBV7-8,14
TGTGCCAGCAGTGGCCGGGTTAATTCACCCCTCCACTTT,CASSGRVNSPLHF,many,TRBJ1-6,-,TRBV27,13
TGTGCCAGCAGCTTAGGTGATTTGGCTCCTTCCGGCTACACCTTC,CASSLGDLAPSGYTF,-,TRBJ1-2,-,TRBV7-9,15
TGTGCCTGGAGTGGAATAGACGGCAATCAGCCCCAGCATTTT,CAWSGIDGNQPQHF,few,TRBJ1-5,-,TRBV30,14
TGTGCCAGCAGTTTTCCACGGGACACTAAATCAGATAGCAATCAGCCCCAGCATTTT,CASSFPRDTKSDSNQPQHF,few,TRBJ1-5,-,TRBV6-9,19
TGTGCCAGCAGCGAGCATGGGACTAGCGGGATTGGTGAGCAGTACTTC,CASSEHGTSGIGEQYF,few,TRBJ2-7,TRBD2,TRBV5-1,16
TGCGCCAGCAGCGGGGACAGGAGCACAGATACGCAGTATTTT,CASSGDRSTDTQYF,many,TRBJ2-3,-,TRBV7-9,14
TGTGCCAGCAGCCACGCCATGGGACTAGCGGTCTCCTACGAGCAGTACTTC,CASSHAMGLAVSYEQYF,-,TRBJ2-7,TRBD2,TRBV7-9,17
TGCAGTGCTTTGGTCCGTATAGCGGGAGGAATGTACAATGAGCAGTTCTTC,CSALVRIAGGMYNEQFF,-,TRBJ2-1,TRBD2,TRBV20-1,17
TGCAGTGCTTTCATGTCTTACGGTACGAACACTGAAGCTTTCTTT,CSAFMSYGTNTEAFF,many,TRBJ1-1,-,TRBV20-1,15
TGCAGTGCTCCCCGTCGGCTAGCGCTCTCCTACAATGAGCAGTCCTTC,CSAPRRLALSYNEQSF,-,TRBJ2-1,-,TRBV20-1,16
TGCGCCAGCAGCTTGGTTCCCGGGACAGGGGAACAAAAACTGTTTTTT,CASSLVPGTGEQKLFF,many,TRBJ1-4,TRBD1,TRBV5-1,16
TGTGCCTGGAGTACAGGGGCTGAAGCTTTCTTT,CAWSTGAEAFF,many,TRBJ1-1,TRBD1,TRBV30,11
TGTGCCAGCAGTGAATTGTCACGGAACACTGAAGCTTTCTTT,CASSELSRNTEAFF,many,TRBJ1-1,-,TRBV2,14
TGCAGTGCTAGGATCGTGTGGGGACAAGACGAGCAGTTCTTC,CSARIVWGQDEQFF,many,TRBJ2-1,-,TRBV20-1,14
TGTGCCAGCAGCCAAACGGCAGCGAACACTGAAGCTTTCTTT,CASSQTAANTEAFF,once,TRBJ1-1,-,TRBV7-9,14
TGTGCCAGCAGCTGGGCAGGGGTCGGGGCCAACGTCCTGACTTTC,CASSWAGVGANVLTF,few,TRBJ2-6,-,TRBV5-4,15
TGTGCCAGCAGTTACTCGGGGGGGAGGAGCTCCTACAATGAGCAGTTCTTC,CASSYSGGRSSYNEQFF,-,TRBJ2-1,TRBD2,TRBV6-5,17
TGCGCCAGCAGCCGCATCGTGGGGGGACTAGCGGACCAAGAGACCCAGTACTTC,CASSRIVGGLADQETQYF,-,TRBJ2-5,TRBD2,TRBV4-1,18
TGCGCCAGCAGCCGGGCTTCTAGCGGGAGAACGGATACGCAGTATTTT,CASSRASSGRTDTQYF,few,TRBJ2-3,TRBD2,TRBV4-1,16
TGTGCCACCACGAACCGGGACCCAGGCTCTGGGGCCAACGTCCTGACTTTC,CATTNRDPGSGANVLTF,few,TRBJ2-6,-,TRBV10-3,17